This record looks at one T cell receptor (beta chain) sequence and its context. What it recognizes is unknown. The data were taken from a study of T cells in localized non-small cell lung cancer. CDR1 is SGHTA and CDR2 is FQGTGA in the germline V gene. V lost 3 bases and J 8 bases, leaving 22 bases between the germline ends. The CDR3 is 16 amino acids. The study's findings and limits: Greater T cell density in blood accompanied longer overall survival. Adjacent lung tissue had a median about 57 of the top 100 clones found in the tumor.

Data came from immunoSEQ multiplex PCR; TCRdb stores just in-frame clones and leaves some out. The data contain 100,000 to 150,000 clones, 89% of them singletons. The origin of this receptor is a female donor older than 55 with stage I lung adenocarcinoma. The chain has TRBV7-3 and TRBJ1-2; no definite D call. The sequencing here drew on peripheral blood, taken before any cancer treatment. The CDR3 bases are TGTGCCAGCAGCTTTGAAGACACCCCTGGAATTGTAGGCTACACCTTC. As protein: CASSFEDTPGIVGYTF.